The present entry profiles one T cell receptor (beta chain) with its context. This PCR relied on a set of 60 Vbeta primers and 13 Jbeta primers. Sequenced by immunoSEQ multiplex PCR; TCRdb stores in-frame clones only, minus some. The sample contains about 200,000 clones, 86% of which appear only once. The source of the sample is a study of cytomegalovirus exposure and HLA in healthy donors. CDR3 size: 17 residues. CDR1 and CDR2 (germline): SGHRS, YFSETQ. J gave up 2 bases and V 7 bases, and 11 bases lay outside the gene matches. The J gene is TRBJ2-6, the V gene TRBV5-1; 8 bases map to TRBD1. The material sequenced was PBMCs. This sequence was found in a woman in her twenties or thirties in good health and CMV-seronegative. The CDR3 is CASQKPGQATGANVLTF. The CDR3 region has the DNA TGCGCCAGCCAAAAGCCGGGACAGGCAACTGGGGCCAACGTCCTGACTTTC. Complete variable domain (other parts from reference TRBV5-1 and TRBJ2-6): KAGVTQTPRYLIKTRGQQVTLSCSPISGHRSVSWYQQTPGQGLQFLFEYFSETQRNKGNFPGRFSGRQFSNSRSEMNVSTLELGDSALYLCASQKPGQATGANVLTFGAGSRLTVL.